The 21 T cell receptor beta chains reported below all come from one sample, sequenced in a study of CD4 T cells in lung cancer. Profiled with immunoSEQ multiplex PCR; TCRdb holds only in-frame clones, not every one. Here the sample spans about 10,000 clones, around 66% being singletons. The lung tissue was taken at least 3 cm from the tumor in the same resection. The sequenced material came from normal lung tissue taken away from the tumor. All receptors come from a man in his fifties or sixties with non-small cell lung cancer.

The chain recombines TRBV7-9 with TRBJ2-7; 7 bases fit TRBD1. Germline V gives CDR1 SEHNR, CDR2 FQNEAQ (reference sequence). Losses at the gene ends were 1 base for V and 4 bases for J; bases not matched to a gene: 7. The CDR3 spans 15 residues. The CDR3 DNA reads as TGTGCCAGCAGCTTAGACCGACAGGGAAGATACGAGCAGTACTTC. Encoded protein: CASSLDRQGRYEQYF.

The chain combines TRBV5-8 with TRBJ2-5; 12 nucleotides line up with TRBD2. The CDR3 covers 18 residues. The V segment lost 2 bases and the J segment 2 bases; nucleotides outside the gene matches: 10. Germline CDR1 and CDR2: SGHTS and YDEGEE. This CDR3 reads CASSLFSLAGGGQETQYF. The DNA for the CDR3 is TGTGCCAGCAGCTTATTCTCCCTAGCGGGAGGGGGGCAAGAGACCCAGTACTTC.

This clone was seen a handful of times. The rearrangement uses TRBV7-6 and TRBJ2-1, with D possibly TRBD1 on 5 matching bases. CDR1 and CDR2 from the germline V gene are SGHVS and FNYEAQ. There are 16 residues in the CDR3. The V end lost 1 base, the J end lost 3 bases, and 13 bases lay between the germline ends. CDR3 nucleotide sequence: TGTGCCAGCAGCTTAGACAGGACAAATAACTACAATGAGCAGTTCTTC. Translation gives CASSLDRTNNYNEQFF.

The rearrangement uses TRBV11-2 and TRBJ1-2; tentatively, D is TRBD1 (5 bases). The V end lost 3 bases, the J end lost 6 bases, and 17 bases lay between the germline ends. The CDR3 covers 15 residues. CDR1 and CDR2 from the germline V gene are SGHAT and FQNNGV. The CDR3 sequence: CASSFLDSIGDGYTF. In DNA form, the CDR3 reads TGTGCCAGCAGCTTCTTAGACAGTATCGGCGATGGCTACACCTTC.

The chain links TRBV5-8 to TRBJ2-4, with D perhaps matching TRBD2 (6 bases). Germline CDR1 is SGHTS and CDR2 is YDEGEE. With 1 base removed from V and 2 bases from J, the gap between germline ends came to 16 bases. This CDR3 spans 17 amino acids. DNA for the CDR3: TGTGCCAGCAGCTTGTCAGGAGGGGTTGTGACCAAAAACATTCAGTACTTC. Encoded protein: CASSLSGGVVTKNIQYF.

The chain links TRBV28 to TRBJ1-6; D unresolved. Germline CDR1 and CDR2: MDHEN and SYDVKM. The CDR3 consists of 14 residues. V was clipped by 6 bases and J by 10 bases, with 16 bases between them. Here the CDR3 reads CASSLNTGYSPLHF. The CDR3 DNA reads as TGTGCCAGCAGCCTAAACACGGGTTACTCACCCCTCCACTTT. Based on the CDR3 plus reference TRBV28 and TRBJ1-6, the full variable domain is DVKVTQSSRYLVKRTGEKVFLECVQDMDHENMFWYRQDPGLGLRLIYFSYDVKMKEKGDIPEGYSVSREKKERFSLILESASTNQTSMYLCASSLNTGYSPLHFGNGTRLTVT.

The V and J genes are TRBV7-3 and TRBJ2-5; D may be TRBD1 (5 bases). Trimming removed 5 bases from V and 4 bases from J, with 17 bases in between. The CDR3 totals 15 residues. The germline V gene encodes CDR1 SGHTA and CDR2 FQGTGA. The CDR3 loop reads CASSRVGRQGETQYF. For the CDR3, the DNA is TGTGCCAGCAGCCGAGTGGGGCGCCAAGGAGAGACCCAGTACTTC.

The chain recombines TRBV6-6 with TRBJ1-5; no clear D gene. Germline CDR1 reads MNHNY; CDR2 reads SVGAGI (reference sequence). V shed 2 bases and J shed 3 bases, with 8 bases lying between them. This CDR3 is 14 amino acids long. DNA for the CDR3: TGTGCCAGCAGTTACCGGGGAAACAATCAGCCCCAGCATTTT. Translation: CASSYRGNNQPQHF.

The chain joins TRBV7-9 to TRBJ1-4; D is perhaps TRBD1 (6 bases). Germline V gene data show CDR1 as SEHNR and CDR2 as FQNEAQ (reference sequence). The CDR3 sequence is 15 residues long. Trimming removed 5 bases from V and 5 bases from J, with 15 bases in between. The CDR3 loop is CASSPRGGPNEKLFF. DNA for the CDR3: TGTGCCAGCAGCCCCCGGGGGGGGCCGAATGAAAAACTGTTTTTT.

V gene TRBV2 combines with J gene TRBJ2-7; D perhaps matches TRBD2 (6 bases). Germline V gene sequence: CDR1 SNHLY, CDR2 FYNNEI. CDR3 length equals 14 residues. The V end was cut by 5 bases, the J end by 1 base, with 12 bases between. The CDR3 nucleotides are TGTGCCAGCAGTCCGGGACTGCTATCCTACGAGCAGTACTTC. Encoded protein: CASSPGLLSYEQYF. Together with reference TRBV2 and TRBJ2-7, the CDR3 gives the full variable domain: EPEVTQTPSHQVTQMGQEVILRCVPISNHLYFYWYRQILGQKVEFLVSFYNNEISEKSEIFDDQFSVERPDGSNFTLKIRSTKLEDSAMYFCASSPGLLSYEQYFGPGTRLTVT.

The gene calls are TRBV5-1 and TRBJ2-7, with a tentative D call TRBD1 (6 bases). The CDR3 runs 13 residues. Germline V gene sequence: CDR1 SGHRS, CDR2 YFSETQ. Deletions cut 5 bases from V and 1 base from J, with 10 bases between. The chain's CDR3 is CASRSTGSYEQYF. The CDR3 DNA reads TGCGCCAGCAGATCGACAGGTTCCTACGAGCAGTACTTC.

This clone was seen a handful of times. The chain recombines TRBV6-6 with TRBJ2-7; TRBD2 agrees at 9 bases. Germline V gene data show CDR1 as MNHNY and CDR2 as SVGAGI (reference sequence). This CDR3 comprises 13 residues. J gave up 6 bases and V 7 bases, and 7 bases lay outside the gene matches. DNA for the CDR3: TGTGCCAGCACGGCGGGAGGGCCGGTCGAGCAGTACGTC. The encoded protein is CASTAGGPVEQYV.

The rearrangement joins TRBV11-2 to TRBJ2-1; maybe TRBD2 (6 bases). This CDR3 has 15 amino acids. The V gene's germline CDR1 is SGHAT and CDR2 FQNNGV. V lost 2 bases, J lost 4 bases, and 12 bases lay in between. The CDR3 spells CASSLNNGGYNEQFF. The CDR3 coding sequence is TGTGCCAGCAGCTTAAATAATGGGGGGTACAATGAGCAGTTCTTC. The whole variable domain, remainder taken from reference TRBV11-2 and TRBJ2-1, is EAGVAQSPRYKIIEKRQSVAFWCNPISGHATLYWYQQILGQGPKLLIQFQNNGVVDDSQLPKDRFSAERLKGVDSTLKIQPAKLEDSAVYLCASSLNNGGYNEQFFGPGTRLTVL.

The chain combines TRBV6-5 with TRBJ2-7, with 10 positions matching TRBD2. Per the germline V gene, CDR1 is MNHEY and CDR2 is SVGAGI. The CDR3 covers 14 residues. J was trimmed by 2 bases and V by 5 bases; bases with no gene match: 3. CDR3 in amino acids: CASSRTSGAYEQYF. The CDR3 nucleotides read TGTGCCAGCAGTCGAACTAGCGGGGCCTACGAGCAGTACTTC.

The gene calls are TRBV6-5 and TRBJ2-5, with D possibly TRBD1 on 6 matching bases. CDR3 length equals 14 residues. V was clipped by 9 bases and J by 5 bases, with 19 bases between them. CDR1 and CDR2 (germline): MNHEY, SVGAGI. CDR3 DNA sequence: TGTGCCAGTCGTAACACAGGGATCGGGGAGACCCAGTACTTC. This sequence encodes CASRNTGIGETQYF.

The V call is TRBV2, the J call TRBJ1-2; D gene unclear. Germline-derived CDR1 and CDR2 are SNHLY and FYNNEI. V dropped 10 bases and J dropped 8 bases, with 23 bases sitting between them. This CDR3 contains 14 residues. The DNA of the CDR3 is TGTGCCACCTCTCCGCAGGCACTTGCGGGGGGCTACACCTTC. Protein product: CATSPQALAGGYTF.

This clone was observed a single time. CDR3 sequence: CATSSLAGNTIYF. The CDR3 DNA reads as TGTGCCACCAGCAGCCTCGCTGGAAACACCATATATTTT. This rearrangement joins TRBV15 to TRBJ1-3; D is undetermined. CDR1 is LNHNV, CDR2 YYDKDF, per germline (reference sequence). CDR3 length: 13 residues. V was trimmed by 3 bases and J by 2 bases, leaving 5 bases between them. The full variable domain, its missing parts supplied by reference TRBV15 and TRBJ1-3, is DAMVIQNPRYQVTQFGKPVTLSCSQTLNHNVMYWYQQKSSQAPKLLFHYYDKDFNNEADTPDNFQSRRPNTSFCFLDIRSPGLGDTAMYLCATSSLAGNTIYFGEGSWLTVV.

In this sample, this clone turned up a few times. V and J are TRBV9 and TRBJ1-2; 7 bases are shared with TRBD1. This CDR3 region has 15 residues. CDR1 SGDLS and CDR2 YYNGEE come from the germline V gene. J lost 4 bases, V lost 4 bases, and 10 bases had no gene match. The CDR3 bases are TGTGCCAGCAGCACGTCGGAGGACAGGCTCTATGGCTACACCTTC. This translates into CASSTSEDRLYGYTF.

This chain joins TRBV5-1 and TRBJ2-1; 7 bases are shared with TRBD1. CDR1 and CDR2 from the germline V gene are SGHRS and YFSETQ. The CDR3 has 14 amino acids. V shed 0 bases, J shed 9 bases, and the junction held 6 bases outside the gene matches. This CDR3 is CASSLADRAGEQFF. DNA of the CDR3: TGCGCCAGCAGCTTGGCCGACAGGGCAGGTGAGCAGTTCTTC.

The V call is TRBV7-9, the J call TRBJ2-7, with D unclear. There are 12 residues in the CDR3. Trimming shortened V by 5 bases and J by 4 bases, and 9 bases separated the two germline ends. Germline loops: CDR1 SEHNR, CDR2 FQNEAQ (reference sequence). CDR3 sequence (DNA): TGTGCCAGCAGCATCGACACTTACGAGCAGTACGTC. Translated, it gives CASSIDTYEQYV.

This clone is labeled as medium-sized. The chain links TRBV10-3 to TRBJ1-2; 8 nucleotides match TRBD1. Germline loops: CDR1 ENHRY, CDR2 SYGVKD. V gave up 0 bases and J gave up 1 base; unmatched junction bases: 7. The CDR3 is made up of 17 amino acids. The CDR3 nucleotides read TGTGCCATCAGTGAGTCCTTTGGGACAGGAGTTAACTATGGCTACACCTTC. Its protein product is CAISESFGTGVNYGYTF.